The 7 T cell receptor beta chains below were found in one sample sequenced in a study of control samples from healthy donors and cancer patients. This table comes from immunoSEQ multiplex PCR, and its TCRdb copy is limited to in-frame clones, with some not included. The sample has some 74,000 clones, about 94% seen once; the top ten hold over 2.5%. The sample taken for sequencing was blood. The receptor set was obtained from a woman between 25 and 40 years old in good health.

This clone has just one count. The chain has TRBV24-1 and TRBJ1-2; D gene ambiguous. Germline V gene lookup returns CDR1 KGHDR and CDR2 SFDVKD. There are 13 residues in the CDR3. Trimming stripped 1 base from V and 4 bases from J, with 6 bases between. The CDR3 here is CATSDLGSYGYTF. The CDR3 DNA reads TGTGCCACCAGTGATTTAGGGAGCTATGGCTACACCTTC.

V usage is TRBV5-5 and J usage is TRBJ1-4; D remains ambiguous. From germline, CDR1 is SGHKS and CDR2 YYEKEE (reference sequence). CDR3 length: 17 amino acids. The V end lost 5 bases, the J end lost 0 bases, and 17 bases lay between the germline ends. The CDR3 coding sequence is TGTGCCAGCAGTCGATTCCCCCCCCTGGCAACTAATGAAAAACTGTTTTTT. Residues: CASSRFPPLATNEKLFF.

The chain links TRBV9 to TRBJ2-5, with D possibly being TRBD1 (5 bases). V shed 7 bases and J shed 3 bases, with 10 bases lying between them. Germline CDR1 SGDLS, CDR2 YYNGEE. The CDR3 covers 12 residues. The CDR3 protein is CASWQGKETQYF. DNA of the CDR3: TGTGCCAGCTGGCAGGGTAAAGAGACCCAGTACTTC.

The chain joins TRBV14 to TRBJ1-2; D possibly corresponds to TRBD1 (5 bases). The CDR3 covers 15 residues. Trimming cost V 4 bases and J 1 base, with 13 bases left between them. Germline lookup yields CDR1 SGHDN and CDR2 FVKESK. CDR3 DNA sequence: TGTGCCAGCAGCCTACGACAGAACATTAACTATGGCTACACCTTC. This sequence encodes CASSLRQNINYGYTF.

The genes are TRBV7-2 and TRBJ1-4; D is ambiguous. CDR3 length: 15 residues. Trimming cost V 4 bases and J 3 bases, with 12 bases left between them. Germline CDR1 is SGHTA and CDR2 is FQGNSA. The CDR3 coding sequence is TGTGCCAGCAGCTCCGCTTTTGGCGCTAATGAAAAACTGTTTTTT. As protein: CASSSAFGANEKLFF.

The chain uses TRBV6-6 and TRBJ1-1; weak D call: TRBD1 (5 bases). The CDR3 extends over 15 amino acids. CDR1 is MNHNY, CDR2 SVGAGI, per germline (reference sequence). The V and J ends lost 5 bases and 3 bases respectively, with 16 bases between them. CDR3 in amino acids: CASSKTVTRDTEAFF. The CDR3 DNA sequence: TGTGCCAGCAGTAAGACAGTGACGAGGGACACTGAAGCTTTCTTT.

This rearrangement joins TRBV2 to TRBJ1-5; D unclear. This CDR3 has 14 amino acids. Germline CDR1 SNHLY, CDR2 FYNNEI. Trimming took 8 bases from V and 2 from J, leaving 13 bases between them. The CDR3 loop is CASCPVTGNQPQHF. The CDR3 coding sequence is TGTGCCAGCTGTCCAGTTACTGGCAATCAGCCCCAGCATTTT.